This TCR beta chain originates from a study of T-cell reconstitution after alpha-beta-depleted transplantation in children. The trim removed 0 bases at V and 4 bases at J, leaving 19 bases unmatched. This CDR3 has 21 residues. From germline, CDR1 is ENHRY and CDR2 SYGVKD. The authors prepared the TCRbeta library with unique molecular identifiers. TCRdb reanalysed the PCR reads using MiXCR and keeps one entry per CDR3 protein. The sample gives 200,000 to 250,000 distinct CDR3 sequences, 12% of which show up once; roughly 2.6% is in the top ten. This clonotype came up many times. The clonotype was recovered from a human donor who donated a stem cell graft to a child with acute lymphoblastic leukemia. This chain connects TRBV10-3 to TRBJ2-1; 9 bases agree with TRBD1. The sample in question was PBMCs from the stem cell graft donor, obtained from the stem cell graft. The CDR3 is CAISESMTDRGYPEPYNEQFF. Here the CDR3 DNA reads TGTGCCATCAGTGAGTCGATGACGGACAGGGGATACCCAGAACCGTACAATGAGCAGTTCTTC.